The subject of this entry is one T cell receptor beta chain. The antigen it binds to is not known. Per-base qualities were not stored, and no clone one base away is much larger. These data are taken from a study of a mutant IDH1 vaccine in newly diagnosed glioma (dated by TCRdb to about 2021). About the investigation overall: Across visits V03 through V10, patients got a total of eight vaccinations, given in weeks 1, 3, 5, 7, 11, 15, 19 and 23. Vaccination was initiated 4-6 weeks after radiotherapy alone, or concurrently with temozolomide cycles in the chemotherapy-containing groups. The roughly 30 treated patients were around 62% male and around 40% female, with a mean age of 40.4 years. Prior to enrollment, standard therapy consisting of radiotherapy alone, temozolomide alone, or radiochemotherapy with temozolomide had been administered to patients, with the combination being received by most patients. Peripheral blood was drawn at six visits: V03 (baseline), V05, V07, V10, V12 and V13. For exploratory analyses, 25 to 30 treated patients had longitudinal TCRB deep sequencing done wherever samples were available.

The receptor library was made with the immunoSEQ multiplex PCR assay. Rearranged TCR beta chain sequences were amplified with the hsTCRB Kit following the manufacturer's protocol. TCRB libraries were sequenced on an Illumina MiSeq. The source study handled its data this way. The proprietary platform of the kit vendor was used for demultiplexing, trimming and gene mapping. Held by TCRdb, this immuneACCESS table contains in-frame sequences only and omits some clones. Under half of the omission traces to an unresolved V gene where checked; the cause of the rest is unknown. From that table come the V and J calls and clone size; the DNA was used to work out D and trimming. For this sample the table gives 35,000 to 50,000 clones, of which roughly 90% were detected only once. The biggest ten clones account for 3.9% of the sample. Summary of the overall study and its limitations: According to the authors, sample limitations meant that analyses of patient blood samples could not be reproduced. Across multiple MHC alleles, vaccine-induced immune responses were seen in approximately 93% of patients. No apparent relationship was observed between pseudoprogression and alterations in the top peripheral T cell clonotypes detected by TCRB sequencing. Availability determined which PBMC samples were chosen for TCRB deep sequencing.

The V end loses 0 bases and the J end loses 0 bases, and a stretch of 10 bases separates them. The CDR3 sequence holds 16 residues, the cysteine and phenylalanine included. The entry retains the CDR3 DNA only, 48 bases that are in frame from base 1. The CDR1 and CDR2 encoded by the germline V gene are SGHDT and YYEEEE. According to the study, the label for this sample's time point signals: week 23, last vaccination. Every vaccine dose consisted of 300 ug of a 20-mer mutant IDH1 peptide in Montanide, administered subcutaneously together with topical imiquimod. Newly diagnosed WHO grade 3 or 4 IDH1-mutant astrocytomas showing loss of nuclear ATRX were present in the donors. The samples were drawn from NOA16, a multicentre, single-arm, open-label phase I trial in Germany that tested a mutant IDH1 peptide vaccine in humans for the first time. Genomic DNA for TCRB sequencing was extracted from EDTA blood using the DNeasy Blood and Tissue Kit.

Rearrangement joined TRBV5-6 to TRBJ1-5; TRBD1 could be the D gene, as 5 bases match. The sample consisted of PBMCs, taken from a glioma patient whose treatment included an IDH1 peptide vaccine. The sequence was collected from a man in his forties or fifties with glioma. The CDR3 sequence is CASSLGGIFSNQPQHF. At the DNA level, the sequence is TGTGCCAGCAGCTTGGGGGGGATATTTAGCAATCAGCCCCAGCATTTT.